The present entry profiles one T cell receptor beta chain with its context. Its antigen is not identified. This entry is derived from a study of radiation and T cells in renal cell carcinoma. General study points: Without pretreatment biopsies, baseline tumor clonotype presence was undetermined. From baseline, blood top tumor clonotypes peaked at 2 weeks post-radiation.

Assay: immunoSEQ multiplex PCR; the TCRdb copy retains only in-frame clones and omits some. The sample has about 91,000 clones, under 90% seen once; the top ten hold almost 6.5%. Time point meaning: baseline pretreatment blood. The treatment denotes: 15 Gy SBRT to primary tumor, nephrectomy 4 weeks later. After SBRT, blood was collected at 2 and 4 weeks, plus baseline. Clear cell pathology was present in this patient's renal cell carcinoma. Between the trimmed V and J ends, which lost 2 bases and 4 bases, there was a span of 13 bases. The CDR3 spans 16 residues. In germline, CDR1 is SGHRS, CDR2 YFSETQ.

This chain links TRBV5-1 with TRBJ2-6; D perhaps matches TRBD1 (6 bases). The sample in question was blood, obtained from a patient whose treatment included radiotherapy and nephrectomy. The receptor comes from a man aged 55 to 70 with renal cell carcinoma. CDR3 coding DNA: TGCGCCAGCAGCTTCCAGACAGGTACCGGGGCCAACGTCCTGACTTTC. Residues: CASSFQTGTGANVLTF.